These 23 T cell receptor beta chains came from one sample sequenced in a study of blood T cell repertoires in COVID-19. TCRdb's copy holds only in-frame clones and misses some; the assay was immunoSEQ multiplex PCR. The table shows some 270,000 clones, with roughly 89% occurring only once. Sequencing used PBMCs or T cells enriched from blood (not recorded which). These receptor sequences come from a woman aged 40 to 50 who had recovered from COVID-19.

Notes on this clone: Other nucleotide sequences from this sample produce the same CDR3. The chain carries TRBV18 and TRBJ1-6, with 8 bases identical to TRBD1. Germline V gives CDR1 KGHSH, CDR2 LQKENI. The CDR3 extends over 14 amino acids. Trimming cost V 5 bases and J 9 bases; bases outside gene matches: 6. As DNA, the CDR3 is TGTGCCAGCTCATCCGACAGGGGAGGTTCACCCCTCCACTTT. Translated: CASSSDRGGSPLHF.

J is TRBJ2-1 and V is TRBV12-5, with TRBD2 as a possible D gene (6 bases). Germline V lookup: CDR1 LGHNT, CDR2 FRNRAP. The CDR3 totals 16 residues. V lost 5 bases and J 8 bases, leaving 22 bases between the germline ends. CDR3 sequence reads: CASGEASGEGLDEQFF. The CDR3 DNA is TGTGCTAGTGGTGAAGCTTCGGGGGAAGGGCTCGATGAGCAGTTCTTC.

The chain is built from TRBV7-2 and TRBJ1-2; weak D call: TRBD1 (6 bases). V shed 4 bases and J shed 0 bases, with 12 bases lying between them. CDR3 length: 15 residues. The germline V gene has CDR1 SGHTA and CDR2 FQGNSA. The CDR3 sequence is CASSSYRTANYGYTF. The CDR3 DNA reads TGTGCCAGCAGCTCGTATCGGACAGCTAACTATGGCTACACCTTC.

The sample holds one count of this clone. The rearrangement uses TRBV15 and TRBJ1-4; weak D call: TRBD1 (6 bases). From germline, CDR1 is LNHNV and CDR2 YYDKDF (reference sequence). Trimming left V 3 bases short and J 7 bases short, with 15 bases between. The CDR3 spans 15 residues. The CDR3 region is CATSRATGISEKLFF. CDR3 sequence (DNA): TGTGCCACCAGCAGGGCCACAGGGATCAGTGAAAAACTGTTTTTT. The full variable domain, with the rest looked up from reference TRBV15 and TRBJ1-4, is DAMVIQNPRYQVTQFGKPVTLSCSQTLNHNVMYWYQQKSSQAPKLLFHYYDKDFNNEADTPDNFQSRRPNTSFCFLDIRSPGLGDTAMYLCATSRATGISEKLFFGSGTQLSVL.

The chain is built from TRBV6-2 or TRBV6-3 and TRBJ1-1; TRBD1 matches 7 bases. Trimming cost V 6 bases and J 3 bases; bases outside gene matches: 13. This CDR3 spans 16 amino acids. Germline CDR1 and CDR2: MNHEY and SVGEGT. CDR3 sequence reads: CASSPWGRGDYTEAFF. In DNA form, the CDR3 reads TGTGCCAGCAGCCCATGGGGCAGGGGGGACTACACTGAAGCTTTCTTT.

The V and J genes are TRBV7-3 and TRBJ2-1, with 13 bases matching TRBD2. Germline V gene lookup returns CDR1 SGHTA and CDR2 FQGTGA. The trim removed 4 bases at V and 5 bases at J, leaving 5 bases unmatched. The CDR3 is 16 residues long. CDR3 amino acids: CASSYSTSGRNNEQFF. In nucleotides, the CDR3 is TGTGCCAGCAGCTACTCGACTAGCGGGAGGAACAATGAGCAGTTCTTC.

V gene TRBV19 combines with J gene TRBJ1-5; 11 bases map to TRBD1. The ends lost 6 bases at V and 0 bases at J; junction bases unmatched: 10. Germline CDR1 LNHDA, CDR2 SQIVND (reference sequence). This CDR3 has 18 residues. The CDR3 is CASSTRGTGGDSNQPQHF. The DNA for the CDR3 is TGTGCCAGTAGCACTCGTGGGACAGGGGGTGATAGCAATCAGCCCCAGCATTTT.

The chain links TRBV14 to TRBJ2-7; the match to TRBD1 covers 9 bases. The germline gives CDR1 SGHDN, CDR2 FVKESK. The CDR3 is made up of 14 amino acids. With V trimmed by 3 bases and J by 4 bases, 4 bases remained unmatched. This chain's CDR3 is CASSHWDRVYEQYF. In nucleotides, the CDR3 is TGTGCCAGCAGCCATTGGGACAGGGTATACGAGCAGTACTTC. The full variable domain, in which reference TRBV14 and TRBJ2-7 provide the parts outside the CDR3, is EAGVTQFPSHSVIEKGQTVTLRCDPISGHDNLYWYRRVMGKEIKFLLHFVKESKQDESGMPNNRFLAERTGGTYSTLKVQPAELEDSGVYFCASSHWDRVYEQYFGPGTRLTVT.

This rearrangement joins TRBV11-2 to TRBJ1-4; tentative D call: TRBD1 (5 bases). The V end lost 9 bases, the J end lost 4 bases, and 30 bases lay between the germline ends. CDR1 is SGHAT and CDR2 is FQNNGV in the germline V gene. The CDR3 is made up of 19 amino acids. CDR3 region: CASTVGRQSQGARNEKLFF. DNA of the CDR3: TGTGCCAGTACCGTCGGCAGGCAGTCGCAAGGGGCCCGTAATGAAAAACTGTTTTTT.

The chain recombines TRBV4-3 with TRBJ2-5, with 9 bases aligning to TRBD2. Germline trimming cut 4 bases from V and 4 bases from J; bases unmatched to any gene: 10. The CDR3 totals 16 residues. Germline V CDR1 and CDR2: LGHNA, YSLEER. The CDR3 nucleotides are TGCGCCAGCAGCCGAAATAGCGGGAGCGCTGTAGAGACCCAGTACTTC. It encodes CASSRNSGSAVETQYF.

The V and J genes are TRBV4-1 and TRBJ2-3, with 8 bases matching TRBD2. CDR3 size: 17 residues. CDR1 is MGHRA and CDR2 is YSYEKL in the germline V gene. Trimming removed 0 bases from V and 0 bases from J; junction bases left unmatched: 5. The CDR3: CASSQDGASGSTDTQYF. The CDR3 coding sequence is TGCGCCAGCAGCCAAGATGGGGCTAGCGGGAGCACAGATACGCAGTATTTT.

The count of this clone is one. This chain's CDR3 is CASSLQPRMSTDTQYF. The CDR3 coding sequence is TGTGCCAGCAGCTTACAACCCAGGATGAGCACAGATACGCAGTATTTT. The chain employs TRBV11-2 and TRBJ2-3; D is unclear. Germline lookup yields CDR1 SGHAT and CDR2 FQNNGV. This CDR3 has 16 amino acids. Trimming pared 2 bases from V and 0 bases from J, leaving 12 bases between. Drawing the rest from reference TRBV11-2 and TRBJ2-3, the complete variable domain is EAGVAQSPRYKIIEKRQSVAFWCNPISGHATLYWYQQILGQGPKLLIQFQNNGVVDDSQLPKDRFSAERLKGVDSTLKIQPAKLEDSAVYLCASSLQPRMSTDTQYFGPGTRLTVL.

The chain has TRBV19 and TRBJ1-1; D is uncertain. Looked up from germline, CDR1 is LNHDA and CDR2 is SQIVND (reference sequence). This CDR3 has 15 amino acids. V lost 6 bases and J 0 bases, leaving 14 bases between the germline ends. The CDR3 sequence: CASSTNRDMNTEAFF. The CDR3 DNA sequence: TGTGCCAGTAGCACCAACAGAGATATGAACACTGAAGCTTTCTTT. Full variable domain (remainder filled in from reference TRBV19 and TRBJ1-1): DGGITQSPKYLFRKEGQNVTLSCEQNLNHDAMYWYRQDPGQGLRLIYYSQIVNDFQKGDIAEGYSVSREKKESFPLTVTSAQKNPTAFYLCASSTNRDMNTEAFFGQGTRLTVV.

This rearrangement joins TRBV19 to TRBJ2-1; 10 bases agree with TRBD2. Germline values: CDR1 LNHDA, CDR2 SQIVND (reference sequence). The V segment lost 6 bases and the J segment 7 bases; nucleotides outside the gene matches: 9. The CDR3 runs 15 residues. In nucleotides, the CDR3 is TGTGCCAGTAGGCTAGCGGGGGCCTCCTCGAATGAGCAGTTCTTC. Its protein product is CASRLAGASSNEQFF.

The gene calls are TRBV5-1 and TRBJ1-4; 11 bases align to TRBD1. J lost 10 bases, V lost 4 bases, and 9 bases had no gene match. CDR1 and CDR2 (germline): SGHRS, YFSETQ. CDR3 length equals 15 residues. The CDR3 DNA is TGCGCCAGCAGCGGGGACAGGGGGAGCTTTGGAAAACTGTTTTTT. Translated, it gives CASSGDRGSFGKLFF. Based on the CDR3 plus reference TRBV5-1 and TRBJ1-4, the full variable domain is KAGVTQTPRYLIKTRGQQVTLSCSPISGHRSVSWYQQTPGQGLQFLFEYFSETQRNKGNFPGRFSGRQFSNSRSEMNVSTLELGDSALYLCASSGDRGSFGKLFFGSGTQLSVL.

The chain recombines TRBV18 with TRBJ1-6, with 8 bases matching TRBD1. V lost 4 bases, J lost 6 bases, and 5 bases stayed unmatched. Germline CDR1 and CDR2: KGHSH and LQKENI. The CDR3 runs 15 residues. The CDR3 DNA follows: TGTGCCAGCTCACAGACAGGGGTGATTAATTCACCCCTCCACTTT. This codes for CASSQTGVINSPLHF. The full variable domain, its missing parts supplied by reference TRBV18 and TRBJ1-6, is NAGVMQNPRHLVRRRGQEARLRCSPMKGHSHVYWYRQLPEEGLKFMVYLQKENIIDESGMPKERFSAEFPKEGPSILRIQQVVRGDSAAYFCASSQTGVINSPLHFGNGTRLTVT.

The gene calls are TRBV3-1 (or the pseudogene TRBV3-2) and TRBJ1-2; TRBD1 matches 7 bases. Trimming cost V 8 bases and J 3 bases; bases outside gene matches: 12. This CDR3 region has 15 residues. Germline CDR1 and CDR2: LGHDT and YNNKEL (reference sequence). In DNA, the CDR3 is TGTGCCAGCTGTCGAGCCACAGGGGCTGACTATGGCTACACCTTC. Amino acids: CASCRATGADYGYTF.

This clone came up a few times. The genes are TRBV5-5 and TRBJ1-1, with a possible D match to TRBD1 (6 bases). CDR1 is SGHKS and CDR2 is YYEKEE in the germline V gene (reference sequence). Trimming removed 3 bases from V and 7 bases from J, with 16 bases in between. The CDR3 runs to 14 residues. The CDR3 protein is CASSSGTLRDEAFF. The CDR3 DNA reads TGTGCCAGCAGCTCCGGGACACTAAGAGATGAAGCTTTCTTT.

The chain employs TRBV5-1 and TRBJ1-2; 7 nucleotides agree with TRBD1. V dropped 0 bases and J dropped 2; count of bases not matched to a gene: 1. Germline V CDR1 and CDR2: SGHRS, YFSETQ. CDR3 length: 14 residues. DNA for the CDR3: TGCGCCAGCAGCTTGGTACAGGGGAACTATGGCTACACCTTC. This gives the protein CASSLVQGNYGYTF.

This chain joins TRBV4-2 and TRBJ1-1; no definite D call. Trimming pared 4 bases from V and 1 base from J, leaving 4 bases between. Germline V gives CDR1 LGHNA, CDR2 YNFKEQ. CDR3 length: 12 amino acids. The CDR3 is CASSLRNTEAFF. The CDR3 DNA sequence: TGTGCCAGCAGCCTCAGGAACACTGAAGCTTTCTTT.

V gene TRBV30 combines with J gene TRBJ1-2, with a tentative D call TRBD1 (5 bases). This CDR3 has 14 residues. CDR1 GTSNPN and CDR2 SVGIG come from the germline V gene (reference sequence). The V gene lost 0 bases and the J gene lost 3 bases, with 11 bases spanning the gap. The CDR3 here is CAWSVVGQDYGYTF. CDR3 bases: TGTGCCTGGAGTGTAGTAGGACAAGACTATGGCTACACCTTC.

The CDR3 DNA sequence: TGTGCCAGCAGTTACTCTAGTAATCAGCCCCAGCATTTT. Amino acid sequence: CASSYSSNQPQHF. The V call is TRBV6-6, the J call TRBJ1-5; D is unclear. The CDR3 extends over 13 amino acids. The V gene lost 0 bases and the J gene lost 4 bases, with 4 bases spanning the gap. Germline assignment: CDR1 MNHNY and CDR2 SVGAGI (reference sequence).

The chain has TRBV2 and TRBJ2-7, with 9 positions matching TRBD1. Per the germline V gene, CDR1 is SNHLY and CDR2 is FYNNEI. The CDR3 extends over 16 amino acids. The J segment lost 3 bases and the V segment lost 6 bases, leaving 12 bases of the junction unmatched. This CDR3 reads CASRRAITDRGYEQYF. The CDR3 DNA is TGTGCCAGCAGAAGAGCTATTACGGACAGGGGCTACGAGCAGTACTTC. The full variable domain, its missing parts supplied by reference TRBV2 and TRBJ2-7, is EPEVTQTPSHQVTQMGQEVILRCVPISNHLYFYWYRQILGQKVEFLVSFYNNEISEKSEIFDDQFSVERPDGSNFTLKIRSTKLEDSAMYFCASRRAITDRGYEQYFGPGTRLTVT.